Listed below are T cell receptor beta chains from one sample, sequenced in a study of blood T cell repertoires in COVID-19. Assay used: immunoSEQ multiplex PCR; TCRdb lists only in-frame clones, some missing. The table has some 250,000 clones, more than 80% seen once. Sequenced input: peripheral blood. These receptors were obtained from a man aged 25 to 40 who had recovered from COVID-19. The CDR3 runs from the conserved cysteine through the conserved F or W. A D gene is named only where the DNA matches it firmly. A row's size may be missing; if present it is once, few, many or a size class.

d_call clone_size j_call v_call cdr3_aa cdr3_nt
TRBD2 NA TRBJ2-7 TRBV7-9 CATPKGLAGEMDEQYF TGTGCCACTCCCAAGGGATTAGCGGGGGAGATGGACGAGCAGTACTTC
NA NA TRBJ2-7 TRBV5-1 CASRGAYEQYF TGCGCCAGCAGAGGGGCCTACGAGCAGTACTTC
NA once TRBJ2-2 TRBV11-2 CASSLVWGGGELFF TGTGCCAGCAGCTTGGTTTGGGGAGGCGGGGAGCTGTTTTTT
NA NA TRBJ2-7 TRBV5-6 CASSWTRTYEQYF TGTGCCAGCAGCTGGACAAGGACCTACGAGCAGTACTTC
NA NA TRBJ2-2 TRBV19 CASSIPTYRTNTGELFF TGTGCCAGTAGTATCCCAACTTACAGGACGAACACCGGGGAGCTGTTTTTT
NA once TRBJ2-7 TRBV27 CASSPGEAYEQYF TGTGCCAGCAGCCCAGGGGAAGCCTACGAGCAGTACTTC
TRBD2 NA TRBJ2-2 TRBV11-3 CASSLEAGEGTGELFF TGTGCCAGCAGCTTAGAAGCGGGGGAGGGGACCGGGGAGCTGTTTTTT
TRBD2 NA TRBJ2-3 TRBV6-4 CASSEEFAGGPDTQYF TGTGCCAGCAGTGAAGAGTTTGCGGGGGGGCCTGATACGCAGTATTTT
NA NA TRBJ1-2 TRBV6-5 CASNEVGGAGYTF TGTGCCAGCAACGAGGTTGGCGGGGCCGGCTACACCTTC
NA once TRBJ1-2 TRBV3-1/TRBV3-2 CASSQDSGFHGYTF TGTGCCAGCAGCCAAGATTCAGGGTTCCATGGCTACACCTTC
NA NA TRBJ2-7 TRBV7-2 CASSFSGDEQYF TGTGCCAGCAGCTTCAGCGGCGACGAGCAGTACTTC
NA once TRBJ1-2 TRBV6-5 CASSLGVHGYTF TGTGCCAGCAGTTTAGGGGTACATGGCTACACCTTC
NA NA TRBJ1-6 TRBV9 CASSVRGIPLHF TGTGCCAGCAGCGTCAGGGGCATACCCCTCCACTTT
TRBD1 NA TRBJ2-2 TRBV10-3 CATVRQGDTGELFF TGTGCCACCGTTAGACAGGGGGACACCGGGGAGCTGTTTTTT
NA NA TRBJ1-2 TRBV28 CASSSGGNYGYTF TGTGCCAGCAGTTCGGGGGGTAACTATGGCTACACCTTC
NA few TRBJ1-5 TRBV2 CASTGVSNQPQHF TGTGCCAGCACAGGGGTCAGCAATCAGCCCCAGCATTTT
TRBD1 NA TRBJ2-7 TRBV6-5 CACRYPGQGTYEQYF TGTGCCTGCAGATATCCGGGACAGGGGACCTACGAGCAGTACTTC
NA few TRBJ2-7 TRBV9 CASSVSPGATYEQYF TGTGCCAGCAGCGTATCCCCAGGGGCCACCTACGAGCAGTACTTC
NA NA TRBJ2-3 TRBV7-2 CASSPRSSASTDTQYF TGTGCCAGCAGCCCTAGGAGCTCCGCTAGCACAGATACGCAGTATTTT
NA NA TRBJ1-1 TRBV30 CAWTARYRTSEAFF TGTGCCTGGACTGCGAGGTATAGAACAAGTGAAGCTTTCTTT
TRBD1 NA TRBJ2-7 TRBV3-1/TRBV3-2 CASRQRQGTYEQYF TGTGCCAGCAGACAACGACAGGGGACCTACGAGCAGTACTTC
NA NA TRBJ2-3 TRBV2 CASSSLAIAVDTQYF TGTGCCAGCAGTAGCCTAGCGATTGCCGTAGATACGCAGTATTTT